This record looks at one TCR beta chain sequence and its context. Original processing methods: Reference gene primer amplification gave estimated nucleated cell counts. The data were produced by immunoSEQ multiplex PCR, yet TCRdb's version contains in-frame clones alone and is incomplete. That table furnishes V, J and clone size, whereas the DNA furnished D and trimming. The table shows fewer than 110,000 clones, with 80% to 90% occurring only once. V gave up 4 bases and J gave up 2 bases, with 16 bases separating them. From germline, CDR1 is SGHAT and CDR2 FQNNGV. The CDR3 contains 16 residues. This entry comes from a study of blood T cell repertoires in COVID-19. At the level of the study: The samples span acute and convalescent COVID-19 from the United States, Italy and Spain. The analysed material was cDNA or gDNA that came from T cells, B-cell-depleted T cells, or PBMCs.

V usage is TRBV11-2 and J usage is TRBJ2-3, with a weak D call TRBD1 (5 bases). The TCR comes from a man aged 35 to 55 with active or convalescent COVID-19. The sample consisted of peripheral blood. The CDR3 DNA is TGTGCCAGCAGCTACTCAGGTCCACAGGCCACAGATACGCAGTATTTT. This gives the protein CASSYSGPQATDTQYF.